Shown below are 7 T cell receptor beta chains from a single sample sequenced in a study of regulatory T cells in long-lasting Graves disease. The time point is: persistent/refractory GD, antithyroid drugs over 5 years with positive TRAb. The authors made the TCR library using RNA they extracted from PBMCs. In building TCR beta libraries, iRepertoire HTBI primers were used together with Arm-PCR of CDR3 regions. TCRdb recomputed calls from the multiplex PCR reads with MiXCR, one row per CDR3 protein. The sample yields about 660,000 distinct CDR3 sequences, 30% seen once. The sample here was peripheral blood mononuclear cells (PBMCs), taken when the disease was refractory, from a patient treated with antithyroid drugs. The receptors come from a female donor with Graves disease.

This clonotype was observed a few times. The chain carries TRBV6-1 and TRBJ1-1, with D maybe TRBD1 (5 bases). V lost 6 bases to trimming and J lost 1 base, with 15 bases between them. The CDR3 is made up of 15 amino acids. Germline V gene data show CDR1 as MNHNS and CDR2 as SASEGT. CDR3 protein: CASRRGWEGNTEAFF. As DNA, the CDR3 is TGTGCCAGCAGGAGGGGTTGGGAGGGGAACACTGAAGCTTTCTTT.

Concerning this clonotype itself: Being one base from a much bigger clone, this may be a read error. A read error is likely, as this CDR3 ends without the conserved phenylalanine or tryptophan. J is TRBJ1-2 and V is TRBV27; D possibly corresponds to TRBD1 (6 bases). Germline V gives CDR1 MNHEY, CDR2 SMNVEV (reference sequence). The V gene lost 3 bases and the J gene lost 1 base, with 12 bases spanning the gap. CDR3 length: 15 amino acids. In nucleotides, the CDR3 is TGTGCCAGCAGTTTCACAGGGAGACTTAACTATGGCTACACCTCC. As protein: CASSFTGRLNYGYTS.

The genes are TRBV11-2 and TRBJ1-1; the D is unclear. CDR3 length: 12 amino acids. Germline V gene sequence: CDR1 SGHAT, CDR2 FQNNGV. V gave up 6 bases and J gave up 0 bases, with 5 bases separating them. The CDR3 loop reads CASREMNTEAFF. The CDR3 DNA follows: TGTGCCAGCAGGGAGATGAACACTGAAGCTTTCTTT.

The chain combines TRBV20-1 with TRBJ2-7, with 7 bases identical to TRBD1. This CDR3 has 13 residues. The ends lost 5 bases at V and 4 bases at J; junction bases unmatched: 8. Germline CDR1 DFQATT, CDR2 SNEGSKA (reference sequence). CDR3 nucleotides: TGCAGTGCTGCCCGACAGGGCAGTTACGAGCAGTACTTC. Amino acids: CSAARQGSYEQYF.

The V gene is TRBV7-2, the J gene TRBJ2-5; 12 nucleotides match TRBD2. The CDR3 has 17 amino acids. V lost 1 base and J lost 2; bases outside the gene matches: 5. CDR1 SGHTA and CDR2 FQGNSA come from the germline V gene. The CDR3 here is CASSLVSSGRGQETQYF. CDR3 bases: TGTGCCAGCAGCTTAGTCTCTAGCGGGAGGGGGCAAGAGACCCAGTACTTC.

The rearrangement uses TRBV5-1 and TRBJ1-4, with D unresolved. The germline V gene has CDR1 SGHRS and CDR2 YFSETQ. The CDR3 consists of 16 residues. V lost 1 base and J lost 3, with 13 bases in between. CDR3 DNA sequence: TGCGCCAGCAGCTTGTGGGGTTCCGTATCTAATGAAAAACTGTTTTTT. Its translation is CASSLWGSVSNEKLFF.

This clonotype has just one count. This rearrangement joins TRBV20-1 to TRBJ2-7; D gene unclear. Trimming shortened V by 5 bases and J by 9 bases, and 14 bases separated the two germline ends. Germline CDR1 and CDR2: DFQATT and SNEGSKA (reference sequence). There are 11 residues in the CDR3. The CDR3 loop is CSASPGDGQYF. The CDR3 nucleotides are TGCAGTGCTTCCCCTGGCGACGGGCAGTACTTC.